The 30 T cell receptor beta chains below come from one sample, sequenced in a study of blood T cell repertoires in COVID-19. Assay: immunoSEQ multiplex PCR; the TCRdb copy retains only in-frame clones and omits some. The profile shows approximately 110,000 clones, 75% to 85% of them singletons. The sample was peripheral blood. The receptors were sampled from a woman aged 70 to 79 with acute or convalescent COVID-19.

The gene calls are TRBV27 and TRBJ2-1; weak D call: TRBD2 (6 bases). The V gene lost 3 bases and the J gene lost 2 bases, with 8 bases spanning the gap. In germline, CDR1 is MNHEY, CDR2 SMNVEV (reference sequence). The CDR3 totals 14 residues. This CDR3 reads CASSLSGAYNEQFF. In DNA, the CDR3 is TGTGCCAGCAGTTTGTCGGGGGCCTACAATGAGCAGTTCTTC.

This chain's CDR3 is CASSPPGFYYNEQFF. As DNA, the CDR3 is TGTGCCAGCAGCCCCCCGGGATTCTACTACAATGAGCAGTTCTTC. The chain recombines TRBV7-9 with TRBJ2-1; TRBD2 might be the D (5 bases). The V end lost 5 bases, the J end lost 3 bases, and 14 bases lay between the germline ends. Germline CDR1 reads SEHNR; CDR2 reads FQNEAQ (reference sequence). The CDR3 length is 15 residues.

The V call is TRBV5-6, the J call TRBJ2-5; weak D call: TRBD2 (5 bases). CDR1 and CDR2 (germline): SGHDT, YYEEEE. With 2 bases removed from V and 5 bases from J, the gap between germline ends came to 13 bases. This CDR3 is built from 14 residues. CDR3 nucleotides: TGTGCCAGCAGCTTACTAGACCTCTCGGAGACCCAGTACTTC. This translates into CASSLLDLSETQYF.

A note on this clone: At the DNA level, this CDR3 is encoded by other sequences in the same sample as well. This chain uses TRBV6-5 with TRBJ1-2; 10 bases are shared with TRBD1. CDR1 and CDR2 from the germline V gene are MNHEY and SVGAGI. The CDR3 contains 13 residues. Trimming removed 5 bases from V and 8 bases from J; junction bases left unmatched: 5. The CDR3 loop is CASSPGTGVGYTF. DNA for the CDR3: TGTGCCAGCAGTCCCGGGACAGGGGTCGGCTACACCTTC.

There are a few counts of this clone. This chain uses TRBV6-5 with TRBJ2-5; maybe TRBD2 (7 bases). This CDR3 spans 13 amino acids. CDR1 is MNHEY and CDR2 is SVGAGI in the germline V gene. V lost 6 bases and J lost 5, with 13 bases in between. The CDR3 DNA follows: TGTGCCAGCAGCCCGGGGGGCCGGGAGACCCAGTACTTC. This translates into CASSPGGRETQYF.

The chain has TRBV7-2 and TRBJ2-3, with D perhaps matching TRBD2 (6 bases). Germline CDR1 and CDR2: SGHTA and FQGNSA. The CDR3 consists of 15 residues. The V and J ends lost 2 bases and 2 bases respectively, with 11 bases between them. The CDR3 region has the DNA TGTGCCAGCAGCTTACAGGAGCGGGTCACAGATACGCAGTATTTT. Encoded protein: CASSLQERVTDTQYF.

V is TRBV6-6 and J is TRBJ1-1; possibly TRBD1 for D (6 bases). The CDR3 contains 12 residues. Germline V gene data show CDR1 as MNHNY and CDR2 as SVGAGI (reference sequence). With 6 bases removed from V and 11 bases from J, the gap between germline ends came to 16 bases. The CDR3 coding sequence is TGTGCCAGCAGGTATAACAGGGAGGGGGCTTTCTTT. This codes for CASRYNREGAFF.

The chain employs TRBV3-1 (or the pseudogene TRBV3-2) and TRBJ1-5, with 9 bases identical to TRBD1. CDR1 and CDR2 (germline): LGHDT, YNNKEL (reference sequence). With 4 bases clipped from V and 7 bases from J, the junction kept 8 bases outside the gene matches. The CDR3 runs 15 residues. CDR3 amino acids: CASSRGQGVGQPQHF. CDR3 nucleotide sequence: TGTGCCAGCAGCCGGGGACAGGGTGTTGGACAGCCCCAGCATTTT.

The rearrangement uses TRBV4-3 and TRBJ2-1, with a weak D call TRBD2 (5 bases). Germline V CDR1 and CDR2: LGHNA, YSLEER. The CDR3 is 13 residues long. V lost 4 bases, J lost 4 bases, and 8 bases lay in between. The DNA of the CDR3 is TGCGCCAGCAGCCCTAGCATGTACAATGAGCAGTTCTTC. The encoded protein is CASSPSMYNEQFF.

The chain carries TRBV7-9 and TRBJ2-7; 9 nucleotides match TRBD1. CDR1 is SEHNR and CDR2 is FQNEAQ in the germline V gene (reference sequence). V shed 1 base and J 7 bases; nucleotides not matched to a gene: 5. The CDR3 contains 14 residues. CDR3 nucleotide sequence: TGTGCCAGCAGCTTAGGGGGACAGGGTGGTGAGCAGTACTTC. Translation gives CASSLGGQGGEQYF.

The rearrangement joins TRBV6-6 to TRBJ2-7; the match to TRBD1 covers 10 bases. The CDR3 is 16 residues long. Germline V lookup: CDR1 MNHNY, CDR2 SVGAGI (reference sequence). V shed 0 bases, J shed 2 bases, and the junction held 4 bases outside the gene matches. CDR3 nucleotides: TGTGCCAGCAGTTACTCAGGACAGGGGGGAACCTACGAGCAGTACTTC. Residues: CASSYSGQGGTYEQYF.

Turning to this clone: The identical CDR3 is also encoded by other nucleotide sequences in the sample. CDR3 coding DNA: TGTGCCAGTAGTATGGGGGCGAGAGGCTACACCTTC. Translated, it gives CASSMGARGYTF. This chain links TRBV19 with TRBJ1-2; the D gene is possibly TRBD1 (6 bases). CDR3 length: 12 amino acids. Deletions cut 3 bases from V and 8 bases from J, with 10 bases between. The germline V gene has CDR1 LNHDA and CDR2 SQIVND (reference sequence). The full variable domain, rest sourced from reference TRBV19 and TRBJ1-2, is DGGITQSPKYLFRKEGQNVTLSCEQNLNHDAMYWYRQDPGQGLRLIYYSQIVNDFQKGDIAEGYSVSREKKESFPLTVTSAQKNPTAFYLCASSMGARGYTFGSGTRLTVV.

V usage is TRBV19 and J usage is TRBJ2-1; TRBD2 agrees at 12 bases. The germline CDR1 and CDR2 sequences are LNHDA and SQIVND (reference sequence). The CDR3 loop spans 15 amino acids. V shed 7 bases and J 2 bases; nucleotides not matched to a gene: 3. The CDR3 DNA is TGTGCCAGTACCCTAGCGGGAGGGCCCTACAATGAGCAGTTCTTC. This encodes CASTLAGGPYNEQFF.

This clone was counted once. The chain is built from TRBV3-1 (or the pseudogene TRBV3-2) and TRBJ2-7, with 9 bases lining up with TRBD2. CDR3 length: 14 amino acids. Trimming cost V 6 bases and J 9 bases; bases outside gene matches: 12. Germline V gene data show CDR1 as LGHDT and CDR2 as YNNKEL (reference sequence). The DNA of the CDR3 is TGTGCCAGCAGTCCCCGGGGTAGCGGGAGAGTGCAGTACTTC. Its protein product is CASSPRGSGRVQYF.

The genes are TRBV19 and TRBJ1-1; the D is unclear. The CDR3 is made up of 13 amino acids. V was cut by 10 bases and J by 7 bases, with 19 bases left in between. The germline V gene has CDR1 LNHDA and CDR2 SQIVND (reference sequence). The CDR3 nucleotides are TGTGCCACCGCTATGTCTAGGCAGCATGAAGCTTTCTTT. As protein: CATAMSRQHEAFF.

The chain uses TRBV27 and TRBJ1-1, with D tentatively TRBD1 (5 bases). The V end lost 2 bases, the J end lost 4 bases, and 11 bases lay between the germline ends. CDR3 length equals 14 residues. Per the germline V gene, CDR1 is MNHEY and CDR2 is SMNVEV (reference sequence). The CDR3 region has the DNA TGTGCCAGCAGTTTAGCGGGGGGAAGCACTGAAGCTTTCTTT. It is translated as CASSLAGGSTEAFF.

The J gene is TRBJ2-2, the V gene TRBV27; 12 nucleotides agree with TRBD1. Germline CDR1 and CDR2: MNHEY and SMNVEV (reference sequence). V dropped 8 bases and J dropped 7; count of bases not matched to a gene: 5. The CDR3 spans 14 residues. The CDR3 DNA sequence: TGTGCCAGCTCGGGACAGGGGGCAAGCGGGGAGCTGTTTTTT. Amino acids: CASSGQGASGELFF.

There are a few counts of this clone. CDR3 coding DNA: TGTGCCAGCAGTTTGAGGCAGGGGTTCACTGAAGCTTTCTTT. Its protein is CASSLRQGFTEAFF. The gene calls are TRBV27 and TRBJ1-1; TRBD1 might be the D (6 bases). This CDR3 is built from 14 residues. The V end was cut by 3 bases, the J end by 4 bases, with 12 bases between. CDR1 and CDR2 (germline): MNHEY, SMNVEV (reference sequence).

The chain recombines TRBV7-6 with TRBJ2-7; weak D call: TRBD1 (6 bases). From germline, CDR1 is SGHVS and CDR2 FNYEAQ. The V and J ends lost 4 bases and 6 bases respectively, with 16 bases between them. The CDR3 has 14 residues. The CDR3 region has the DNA TGTGCCAGCAGCTACGGGACAATTAGGACCGAGCAGTACTTC. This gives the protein CASSYGTIRTEQYF.

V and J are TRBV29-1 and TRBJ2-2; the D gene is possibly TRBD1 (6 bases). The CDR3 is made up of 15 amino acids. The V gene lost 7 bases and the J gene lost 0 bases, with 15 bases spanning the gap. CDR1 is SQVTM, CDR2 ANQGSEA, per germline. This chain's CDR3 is CSAALTGANTGELFF. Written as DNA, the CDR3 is TGCAGCGCCGCTTTGACAGGAGCGAACACCGGGGAGCTGTTTTTT.

DNA for the CDR3: TGTGCCAGCACCCCATTAGCGGAGAACACCGGGGAGCTGTTTTTT. Translated, it gives CASTPLAENTGELFF. The J gene is TRBJ2-2, the V gene TRBV28; tentatively, D is TRBD2 (6 bases). This CDR3 has 15 residues. Germline V CDR1 and CDR2: MDHEN, SYDVKM. The V end lost 7 bases, the J end lost 1 base, and 13 bases lay between the germline ends.

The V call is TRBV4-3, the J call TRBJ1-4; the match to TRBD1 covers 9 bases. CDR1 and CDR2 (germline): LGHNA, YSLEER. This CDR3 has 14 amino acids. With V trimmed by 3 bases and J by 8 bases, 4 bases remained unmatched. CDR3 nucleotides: TGCGCCAGCAGCCAGGACAGGGGTCAGGAAAAACTGTTTTTT. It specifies CASSQDRGQEKLFF.

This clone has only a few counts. The CDR3 region is CASSVATGTSIYEQYF. CDR3 coding DNA: TGTGCCAGCAGCGTAGCCACCGGGACTAGCATTTACGAGCAGTACTTC. This sequence joins TRBV9 and TRBJ2-7, with 9 bases that match TRBD2. Germline V gene sequence: CDR1 SGDLS, CDR2 YYNGEE. This CDR3 comprises 16 residues. Trimming cost V 0 bases and J 4 bases; bases outside gene matches: 8.

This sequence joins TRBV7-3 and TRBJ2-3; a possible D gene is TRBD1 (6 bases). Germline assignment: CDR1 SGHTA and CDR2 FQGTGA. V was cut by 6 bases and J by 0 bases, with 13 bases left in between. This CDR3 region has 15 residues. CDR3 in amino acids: CASRNGDTSTDTQYF. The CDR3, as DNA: TGTGCCAGCAGAAATGGGGACACTAGCACAGATACGCAGTATTTT.

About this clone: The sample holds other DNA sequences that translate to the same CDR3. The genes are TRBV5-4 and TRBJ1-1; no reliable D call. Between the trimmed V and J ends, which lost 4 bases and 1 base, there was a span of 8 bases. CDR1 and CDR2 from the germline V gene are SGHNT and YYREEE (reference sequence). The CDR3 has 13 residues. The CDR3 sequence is CASSPGGNTEAFF. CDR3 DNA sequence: TGTGCCAGCAGCCCGGGAGGGAACACTGAAGCTTTCTTT.

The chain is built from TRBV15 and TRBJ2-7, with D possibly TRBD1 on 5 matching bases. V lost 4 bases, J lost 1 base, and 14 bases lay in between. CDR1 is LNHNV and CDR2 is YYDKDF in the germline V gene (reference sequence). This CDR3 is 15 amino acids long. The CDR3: CATSTPGRGSYEQYF. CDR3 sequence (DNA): TGTGCCACCAGCACCCCCGGAAGGGGTTCCTACGAGCAGTACTTC.

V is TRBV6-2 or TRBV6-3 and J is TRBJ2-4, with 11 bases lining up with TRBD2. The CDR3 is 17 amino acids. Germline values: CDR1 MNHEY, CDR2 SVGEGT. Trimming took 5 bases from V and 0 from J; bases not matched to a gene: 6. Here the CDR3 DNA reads TGTGCCAGCAGTAAGGGACTAGCGGAGGTAGCCAAAAACATTCAGTACTTC. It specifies CASSKGLAEVAKNIQYF.

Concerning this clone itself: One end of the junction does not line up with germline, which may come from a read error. CDR3 in amino acids: CASSLSTRPYF. The CDR3 DNA is TGTGCCAGCAGCTTAAGTACCAGGCCGTACTTC. V usage is TRBV7-9 and J usage is TRBJ1-2; D ambiguous. CDR3 length: 11 amino acids. Germline lookup yields CDR1 SEHNR and CDR2 FQNEAQ (reference sequence).

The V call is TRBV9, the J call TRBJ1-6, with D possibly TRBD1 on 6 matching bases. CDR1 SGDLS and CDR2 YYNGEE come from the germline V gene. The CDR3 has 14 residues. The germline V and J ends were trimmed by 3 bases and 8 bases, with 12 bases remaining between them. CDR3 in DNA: TGTGCCAGCAGCGAACAGGGTCTGGATTCACCCCTCCACTTT. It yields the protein CASSEQGLDSPLHF.

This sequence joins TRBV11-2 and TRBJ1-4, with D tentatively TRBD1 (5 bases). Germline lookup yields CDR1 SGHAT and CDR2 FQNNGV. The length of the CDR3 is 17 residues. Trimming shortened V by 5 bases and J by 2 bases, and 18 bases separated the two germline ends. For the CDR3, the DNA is TGTGCCAGCAGCCATCAGAGGGGAGGCGCCACTAATGAAAAACTGTTTTTT. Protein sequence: CASSHQRGGATNEKLFF.